This entry features one T cell receptor (beta chain) sequence. The CDR3 has 18 residues. V trimming: 1 base; J trimming: 0 bases; junction bases outside the gene matches: 11. CDR1 and CDR2 from the germline V gene are MGHRA and YSYEKL. The source of the sample is a study of blood T cell repertoires in COVID-19. About the research overall: Samples came from the United States, Italy and Spain, spanning acute and convalescent COVID-19. From T cells, B-cell-depleted T cells, or PBMCs came the material, which was cDNA or gDNA.

As originally analysed: Amplification with reference gene primers provided the estimates of nucleated cell counts. The protocol was immunoSEQ multiplex PCR, while the TCRdb copy is restricted to in-frame clones and leaves out a portion. The DNA gave D and trimming, while V, J and clone size come from that table. Of about 380,000 clones in the sample, less than 85% were seen once. The specimen sequenced was peripheral blood. The rearrangement joins TRBV4-1 to TRBJ1-1, with TRBD1 matching over 7 bases. This clonotype was obtained from a woman in her late teens or twenties with acute or convalescent COVID-19. The chain's CDR3 is CASSQGRQGGSVNTEAFF. Written as DNA, the CDR3 is TGCGCCAGCAGCCAAGGAAGACAGGGAGGTAGTGTGAACACTGAAGCTTTCTTT.